This T cell receptor beta chain emerged from a study of control samples from healthy donors and cancer patients. Clones were read by immunoSEQ multiplex PCR, and TCRdb kept only the in-frame ones, dropping some. The repertoire holds some 120,000 clones, with roughly nine tenths as singletons. The junction had 8 bases not matched to a gene; V was cut back by 3 bases and J by 1 base. Germline V CDR1 and CDR2: SGHTA, FQGNSA. The CDR3 has 16 residues. The V and J genes are TRBV7-2 and TRBJ2-7; 8 positions match TRBD2. The clonotype was recovered from a woman aged 18-30 years in good health. Sequencing used blood. CDR3 in DNA: TGTGCCAGCAGCTTGCCGGGGGGGGCAGGATCCTACGAGCAGTACTTC. It translates to CASSLPGGAGSYEQYF. The entire variable domain, with the rest obtained from reference TRBV7-2 and TRBJ2-7, is as follows: GAGVSQSPSNKVTEKGKDVELRCDPISGHTALYWYRQSLGQGLEFLIYFQGNSAPDKSGLPSDRFSAERTGGSVSTLTIQRTQQEDSAVYLCASSLPGGAGSYEQYFGPGTRLTVT.